These T cell receptor beta chains were read from a single sample in a study of blood T cell repertoires in COVID-19. This table comes from immunoSEQ multiplex PCR, and its TCRdb copy is limited to in-frame clones, with some not included. This table holds over 200,000 clones, 75% to 90% found once. The sequenced sample consisted of peripheral blood. These receptors came from a man younger than 45 with COVID-19, enrolled during active disease. Each CDR3 is given with its conserved first and last residue. A D gene is named only where the DNA matches it firmly. Size is omitted from some rows. Given values are once, few, many or a class for expanded clones.

>TRBV14|TRBJ2-3|-|-
TGTGCCAGCAGCCAAGACCAGGATAGCACAGATACGCAGTATTTT
CASSQDQDSTDTQYF
>TRBV7-8|TRBJ1-2|-|TRBD1
TGTGCCAGCAGTTCCAGGGGGCGTTCCGGATATGGCTACACCTTC
CASSSRGRSGYGYTF
>TRBV12-5|TRBJ1-2|few|-
TGTGCTAGTGGATCAGTACAACAGCCTCGCGGCTACACCTTC
CASGSVQQPRGYTF
>TRBV9|TRBJ1-2|-|-
TGTGCCAGCAGCGTAGAGTCAGGGCGTCTTGGCTACACCTTC
CASSVESGRLGYTF
>TRBV7-2|TRBJ1-3|-|-
TGTGCCAGCAGCTTAGGGGCACTTCGGGGAAACACCATATATTTT
CASSLGALRGNTIYF
>TRBV5-1|TRBJ2-5|-|TRBD1
TGCGCCAGCAGCCCCCGGACAGGGTCCCCCCAAGAGACCCAGTACTTC
CASSPRTGSPQETQYF
>TRBV28|TRBJ2-7|-|TRBD1
TGTGCCAGCACCCGACAGGGGGGCGAGCAGTACTTC
CASTRQGGEQYF
>TRBV15|TRBJ2-1|once|TRBD1
TGTGCCACCAGCATGACAGGGGCGGAAGACAATGAGCAGTTCTTC
CATSMTGAEDNEQFF
>TRBV11-2|TRBJ2-7|-|TRBD1
TGTGCCAGCAGCTGGACGGGACAGGCCTCCTACGAGCAGTACTTC
CASSWTGQASYEQYF
>TRBV5-1|TRBJ1-2|few|TRBD1
TGCGCCAGCAGCTTGGATACCGGGACAGGAGACTACACCTTC
CASSLDTGTGDYTF
>TRBV2|TRBJ1-2|-|TRBD1
TGTGCCAGCACCCCGGCGACAGGGGCCTATGGCTACACCTTC
CASTPATGAYGYTF
>TRBV7-9|TRBJ1-1|-|TRBD1
TGTGCCAGCAGCTTAGAGAGGGGGGACAGGGAGGACACTGAAGCTTTCTTT
CASSLERGDREDTEAFF
>TRBV5-4|TRBJ1-5|once|-
TGTGCCAGCAGCGCTGGCGGGTTGGGTCCTCAGCCCCAGCATTTT
CASSAGGLGPQPQHF
>TRBV28|TRBJ2-3|-|-
TGTGCCAGCAGACGGGACATCACAGATACGCAGTATTTT
CASRRDITDTQYF
>TRBV6-5|TRBJ2-1|-|-
TGTGCCAGCACCGCCCGGACAGCCTCCTACAATGAGCAGTTCTTC
CASTARTASYNEQFF
>TRBV4-1|TRBJ1-1|-|TRBD1
TGCGCCAGCAGCCCCGGACAGGGACTTAACACTGAAGCTTTCTTT
CASSPGQGLNTEAFF
>TRBV2|TRBJ2-1|-|TRBD2
TGTGCCAGCAGTGAGGGACTAGCCTTCTACAATGAGCAGTTCTTC
CASSEGLAFYNEQFF
>TRBV2|TRBJ1-1|-|-
TGTGCCAGCAGGGGACTTCAGGGAAACACTGAAGCTTTCTTT
CASRGLQGNTEAFF
>TRBV11-2|TRBJ2-7|-|TRBD2
TGTGCCAGCAGCTTTTGGGGAGGGTCCTACGAGCAGTACTTC
CASSFWGGSYEQYF
>TRBV30|TRBJ1-4|-|TRBD1
TGTGCCAGCGGACAGGGGGCTAATGAAAAACTGTTTTTT
CASGQGANEKLFF
>TRBV10-1|TRBJ2-3|-|-
TGCGCCAGCAGTGAGTCCCGGGGGAGTCCCACAGATACGCAGTATTTT
CASSESRGSPTDTQYF
>TRBV5-4|TRBJ1-1|few|-
TGTGCCAGCAATCTCAGGGGCTTGGGTACTGAAGCTTTCTTT
CASNLRGLGTEAFF
>TRBV7-2|TRBJ2-3|-|-
TGTGCCAGCAGGTTTCAGCGGACTAGCACAGATACGCAGTATTTT
CASRFQRTSTDTQYF
>TRBV7-9|TRBJ2-7|-|TRBD2
TGTGCCAGCAGCTTCTTAGCGGGAGGGTACGAGCAGTACTTC
CASSFLAGGYEQYF